This TCR beta chain is drawn from a study of tumor and adjacent non-tumor tissue in lung cancer. Background on the study: Stage I to III disease affected about nine men and about five women aged roughly 30 to 80. Around 4 million productive TCRbeta reads were obtained per sample on average.

For this clonotype: The antigen is undetermined.

The template was RNA from unsorted bulk tissue. This non-tumor lung sample came from over 3 cm beyond the tumor edge. Study findings and constraints: In normal lung, the top 100 clones were significantly more dominant than in tumor.

Three rounds of nested PCR, following a modified ARM-PCR protocol, produced the TCRbeta library. MiXCR, applied by TCRdb to the multiplex PCR reads, yields one record per CDR3 protein. The sample consists of some 73,000 distinct CDR3 sequences, roughly 80% of them appearing once. CDR1 GTSNPN and CDR2 SVGIG come from the germline V gene (reference sequence). V trimming: 3 bases; J trimming: 0 bases; junction bases outside the gene matches: 21. The CDR3 is 21 amino acids. Material for sequencing was distant non-tumor lung tissue. V usage is TRBV30 and J usage is TRBJ2-1; 9 bases fit TRBD2. The clonotype comes from a man aged 55-75 years with non-small cell lung cancer. CDR3 DNA sequence: TGTGCCTGGAGCCTCCTAGGTAGCTGGCTAGCGGGATCGAGCTCCTACAATGAGCAGTTCTTC. Protein: CAWSLLGSWLAGSSSYNEQFF.